A selection of T cell receptor beta chains follows, all from one sample in a study of cytomegalovirus exposure and HLA in healthy donors. Clones were read by immunoSEQ multiplex PCR, and TCRdb kept only the in-frame ones, dropping some. The sample has fewer than 150,000 clones, around 77% seen once. The sequenced sample consisted of PBMCs. These receptor sequences come from a man aged 45-65 years in good health and CMV-seropositive. The CDR3 runs from the conserved cysteine through the conserved F or W. Each record gives: clone size, J gene, D gene, V gene, CDR3 DNA, CDR3 protein. D genes are given only for firm matches. Rows give clone size only sometimes, using once, few, many, or a class for an expanded clone.

clone size: .; J gene: TRBJ2-1; D gene: .; V gene: TRBV5-6; CDR3 DNA: TGTGCCAGCAGCCGTGGAGGTAGCGGAGCATACAATGAGCAGTTCTTC; CDR3 protein: CASSRGGSGAYNEQFF
clone size: .; J gene: TRBJ2-7; D gene: TRBD1; V gene: TRBV19; CDR3 DNA: TGTGCCAGTAGTCCCCTGACAGGGGAGACCTACGAGCAGTACTTC; CDR3 protein: CASSPLTGETYEQYF
clone size: .; J gene: TRBJ1-1; D gene: .; V gene: TRBV5-1; CDR3 DNA: TGCGCCAGCAGCAAATTAGAGATGAACACTGAAGCTTTCTTT; CDR3 protein: CASSKLEMNTEAFF
clone size: once; J gene: TRBJ2-1; D gene: .; V gene: TRBV7-2; CDR3 DNA: TGCGCCAGCAGCATATACAATGAGCAGTTCTTC; CDR3 protein: CASSIYNEQFF
clone size: once; J gene: TRBJ2-6; D gene: .; V gene: TRBV6-5; CDR3 DNA: TGTGCCAGCAGTTACGACGGGTCAAGAGGGGCCAACGTCCTGACTTTC; CDR3 protein: CASSYDGSRGANVLTF
clone size: few; J gene: TRBJ2-7; D gene: TRBD1; V gene: TRBV10-3; CDR3 DNA: TGTGCCATCAGGGGTGAACAGGGGGTTGCCTACGAGCAGTACTTC; CDR3 protein: CAIRGEQGVAYEQYF
clone size: .; J gene: TRBJ2-2; D gene: TRBD2; V gene: TRBV9; CDR3 DNA: TGTGCCAGCAGCGTAGGGGAGGTGGTGAGCGGGGGGAATTTTCACACCGGGGAGCTGTTTTTT; CDR3 protein: CASSVGEVVSGGNFHTGELFF
clone size: .; J gene: TRBJ2-5; D gene: .; V gene: TRBV6-6; CDR3 DNA: TGTGCCAGCAGTTATACAGGGAGAGAGACCCAGTACTTC; CDR3 protein: CASSYTGRETQYF
clone size: .; J gene: TRBJ2-3; D gene: .; V gene: TRBV6-5; CDR3 DNA: TGTGCCAGCAGTTACGGCCCAGAGGGCACAGATACGCAGTATTTT; CDR3 protein: CASSYGPEGTDTQYF
clone size: once; J gene: TRBJ2-7; D gene: .; V gene: TRBV5-4; CDR3 DNA: TGTGCCAGCAGCTCGGAGGGCTACGAGCAGTACTTC; CDR3 protein: CASSSEGYEQYF
clone size: .; J gene: TRBJ2-7; D gene: TRBD2; V gene: TRBV11-1; CDR3 DNA: TGTGCCAGCAGCTTCGGGACTAGTTGGGCCTACGAGCAGTACTTC; CDR3 protein: CASSFGTSWAYEQYF
clone size: .; J gene: TRBJ2-1; D gene: TRBD2; V gene: TRBV5-4; CDR3 DNA: TGTGCCAGCAGAGACCCGGGACTAGCCCTTGGGAATGAGCAGTTCTTC; CDR3 protein: CASRDPGLALGNEQFF
clone size: .; J gene: TRBJ2-3; D gene: .; V gene: TRBV7-2; CDR3 DNA: TGTGCCAGCAGCGTCAGACACGACACAGATACGCAGTATTTT; CDR3 protein: CASSVRHDTDTQYF
clone size: .; J gene: TRBJ1-2; D gene: TRBD1; V gene: TRBV19; CDR3 DNA: TGTGCCAGTAGTCTAGAAGGACAGGGGCCCTATGGCTACACCTTC; CDR3 protein: CASSLEGQGPYGYTF
clone size: few; J gene: TRBJ2-1; D gene: .; V gene: TRBV6-1; CDR3 DNA: TGTGCCAGCAATTCCTTCAATGAGCAGTTCTTC; CDR3 protein: CASNSFNEQFF
clone size: .; J gene: TRBJ2-7; D gene: TRBD1; V gene: TRBV27; CDR3 DNA: TGTGCCAGCAGTAGTAGGTTAAAAAACAGGGGGAGGAACTACGAGCAGTACTTC; CDR3 protein: CASSSRLKNRGRNYEQYF
clone size: .; J gene: TRBJ2-5; D gene: TRBD1; V gene: TRBV28; CDR3 DNA: TGTGCCAGCAGCACCCCCGGGACAGGGACAGAGACCCAGTACTTC; CDR3 protein: CASSTPGTGTETQYF
clone size: .; J gene: TRBJ1-2; D gene: .; V gene: TRBV6-5; CDR3 DNA: TGTGCCAGCAGTTACTCTAGGGGACTCGGCTACACCTTC; CDR3 protein: CASSYSRGLGYTF
clone size: .; J gene: TRBJ2-2; D gene: .; V gene: TRBV4-3; CDR3 DNA: TGCGCCAGCAGCGAGGGGGGGCGTACCGGGGAGCTGTTTTTT; CDR3 protein: CASSEGGRTGELFF
clone size: .; J gene: TRBJ2-3; D gene: TRBD2; V gene: TRBV5-4; CDR3 DNA: TGTGCCAGCAGCTTAGGAACAGCGGGAGAAGGCACAGATACGCAGTATTTT; CDR3 protein: CASSLGTAGEGTDTQYF
clone size: .; J gene: TRBJ1-1; D gene: .; V gene: TRBV7-2; CDR3 DNA: TGTGCCAGCAGCTTAGATGCCTGGACAGTTCAACCCCAAGCTTTCTTT; CDR3 protein: CASSLDAWTVQPQAFF
clone size: .; J gene: TRBJ1-4; D gene: .; V gene: TRBV14; CDR3 DNA: TGTGCCAGCAGCCTTAGGGGCCTACAGCAATTTAATGAAAAACTGTTTTTT; CDR3 protein: CASSLRGLQQFNEKLFF
clone size: .; J gene: TRBJ2-1; D gene: TRBD1; V gene: TRBV7-9; CDR3 DNA: TGTGCCAGCAGCGATGACAGGGGGCTAAGCAATGAGCAGTTCTTC; CDR3 protein: CASSDDRGLSNEQFF
clone size: few; J gene: TRBJ1-5; D gene: .; V gene: TRBV19; CDR3 DNA: TGTGCCAGTAGTTCGGCAGGGTCTTATAGCAATCAGCCCCAGCATTTT; CDR3 protein: CASSSAGSYSNQPQHF
clone size: .; J gene: TRBJ1-2; D gene: .; V gene: TRBV7-9; CDR3 DNA: TGTGCCAGCAGCTTGGGAGCGGGGGGCGGTGGCTACACCTTC; CDR3 protein: CASSLGAGGGGYTF
clone size: .; J gene: TRBJ1-6; D gene: .; V gene: TRBV9; CDR3 DNA: TGTGCCAGCACGGAGACAGTTTCTAATTCACCCCTCCACTTT; CDR3 protein: CASTETVSNSPLHF
clone size: .; J gene: TRBJ2-5; D gene: TRBD1; V gene: TRBV6-6; CDR3 DNA: TGTGCCACCTCGGGACAGGGGCGGGAGACCCAGTACTTC; CDR3 protein: CATSGQGRETQYF
clone size: .; J gene: TRBJ2-1; D gene: .; V gene: TRBV28; CDR3 DNA: TGTGCCAGCAGTTTAGAGGATCCCTACAATGAGCAGTTCTTC; CDR3 protein: CASSLEDPYNEQFF
clone size: few; J gene: TRBJ1-1; D gene: TRBD1; V gene: TRBV4-3; CDR3 DNA: TGCGCCAGCAGCCAACCAGGGGGCGCGGCTCGGGCTTTCTTT; CDR3 protein: CASSQPGGAARAFF
clone size: .; J gene: TRBJ1-1; D gene: TRBD1; V gene: TRBV13; CDR3 DNA: TGTGCCAGCAGCTCAGGACAGGAGATCACTGAAGCTTTCTTT; CDR3 protein: CASSSGQEITEAFF
clone size: once; J gene: TRBJ2-7; D gene: TRBD1; V gene: TRBV25-1; CDR3 DNA: TGTGCCAGCAGTGGTCCGCTCGGGACAGGGACCTACGAGCAGTACTTC; CDR3 protein: CASSGPLGTGTYEQYF
clone size: .; J gene: TRBJ2-3; D gene: .; V gene: TRBV5-4; CDR3 DNA: TGTGCCAGCAGCTTTAAGGGGAACACAGATACGCAGTATTTT; CDR3 protein: CASSFKGNTDTQYF
clone size: .; J gene: TRBJ1-1; D gene: .; V gene: TRBV19; CDR3 DNA: TGTGCCAGTACCTGGGGCCTTGAAGCTTTCTTT; CDR3 protein: CASTWGLEAFF
clone size: .; J gene: TRBJ1-4; D gene: .; V gene: TRBV25-1; CDR3 DNA: TGTGCCAGCAGTCGGGCAGGGGAGGAAAAACTGTTTTTT; CDR3 protein: CASSRAGEEKLFF
clone size: .; J gene: TRBJ2-1; D gene: .; V gene: TRBV7-9; CDR3 DNA: TGTGCCAGCAGCCCCTCGAGCTCCTACAATGAGCAGTTCTTC; CDR3 protein: CASSPSSSYNEQFF
clone size: .; J gene: TRBJ2-2; D gene: TRBD2; V gene: TRBV13; CDR3 DNA: TGTGCCAGCAAGCTGGGGACTAGCGCGTACACCGGGGAGCTGTTTTTT; CDR3 protein: CASKLGTSAYTGELFF
clone size: .; J gene: TRBJ1-6; D gene: .; V gene: TRBV4-1; CDR3 DNA: TGCGCCAGCAGCCAAGATACGGGGGTCGAGGTTCTCGTATCACCCCTCCACTTT; CDR3 protein: CASSQDTGVEVLVSPLHF
clone size: .; J gene: TRBJ2-7; D gene: TRBD1; V gene: TRBV6-6; CDR3 DNA: TGTGCCAGCAGTTACTCCGGGACAGGCCCCTACGAGCAGTACTTC; CDR3 protein: CASSYSGTGPYEQYF
clone size: .; J gene: TRBJ2-2; D gene: TRBD2; V gene: TRBV4-3; CDR3 DNA: TGCGCCAGCAGCCAAGAAATGGTAACTAGCGGGGTGGTAAACACCGGGGAGCTGTTTTTT; CDR3 protein: CASSQEMVTSGVVNTGELFF
clone size: .; J gene: TRBJ1-1; D gene: TRBD1; V gene: TRBV29-1; CDR3 DNA: TGCAGCGGGGGGACAGGGAACACTGAAGCTTTCTTT; CDR3 protein: CSGGTGNTEAFF
clone size: .; J gene: TRBJ2-7; D gene: TRBD2; V gene: TRBV6-6; CDR3 DNA: TGTGCCAGCAGTTACGCGGGGGGGTACGAGCAGTACTTC; CDR3 protein: CASSYAGGYEQYF
clone size: few; J gene: TRBJ1-2; D gene: TRBD1; V gene: TRBV7-9; CDR3 DNA: TGTTCCAGCAGCGTATTAGAATCCGACAGGGGTGGCTACACCTTC; CDR3 protein: CSSSVLESDRGGYTF
clone size: .; J gene: TRBJ1-1; D gene: .; V gene: TRBV5-1; CDR3 DNA: TGCGCCAGCACCCGGGGGGGGGTGAACACTGAAGCTTTCTTT; CDR3 protein: CASTRGGVNTEAFF
clone size: .; J gene: TRBJ2-7; D gene: TRBD1; V gene: TRBV6-5; CDR3 DNA: TGTGCCGGCAGACGTAAACCAGGGGGTGACGAGCAGTACTTC; CDR3 protein: CAGRRKPGGDEQYF
clone size: .; J gene: TRBJ2-7; D gene: .; V gene: TRBV12-5; CDR3 DNA: TGTGCTAGTGGTTTGGACCAGTACAGTCCCTACGAGCAGTACTTC; CDR3 protein: CASGLDQYSPYEQYF
clone size: .; J gene: TRBJ2-7; D gene: TRBD2; V gene: TRBV28; CDR3 DNA: TGTGCCAGCAGAACGGGAGGACTAGCGGCGCCCTACGAGCAGTACTTC; CDR3 protein: CASRTGGLAAPYEQYF
clone size: once; J gene: TRBJ2-5; D gene: TRBD1; V gene: TRBV28; CDR3 DNA: TGTGCCAGCAGTTTATTGGCCGGGACAGGGGGCCAAGAGACCCAGTACTTC; CDR3 protein: CASSLLAGTGGQETQYF
clone size: .; J gene: TRBJ2-5; D gene: TRBD2; V gene: TRBV5-1; CDR3 DNA: TGCGCCAGCAGTGGAGCTGGGACTAGCGAAGAGACCCAGTACTTC; CDR3 protein: CASSGAGTSEETQYF
clone size: .; J gene: TRBJ1-4; D gene: TRBD1; V gene: TRBV19; CDR3 DNA: TGTGCCAGTAGTAGTACCCCCCGGGGACAGGGGGTTGAAAAACTGTTTTTT; CDR3 protein: CASSSTPRGQGVEKLFF
clone size: .; J gene: TRBJ2-7; D gene: .; V gene: TRBV6-5; CDR3 DNA: TGTGCCAGCCTGGGGCTCTCCTACGAGCAGTACTTC; CDR3 protein: CASLGLSYEQYF
clone size: .; J gene: TRBJ1-2; D gene: TRBD1; V gene: TRBV2; CDR3 DNA: TGTGCCAGCAGATTGGGACAGGGAGTAACTAACTATGGCTACACCTTC; CDR3 protein: CASRLGQGVTNYGYTF
clone size: .; J gene: TRBJ2-1; D gene: TRBD2; V gene: TRBV6-5; CDR3 DNA: TGTGCCAGCAGTCGGACTAGCGGGAGAAATGAGCAGTTCTTC; CDR3 protein: CASSRTSGRNEQFF
clone size: .; J gene: TRBJ2-1; D gene: .; V gene: TRBV5-5; CDR3 DNA: TGTGCCAGCAGCTTGACGCAGGGGCCCTACAATGAGCAGTTCTTC; CDR3 protein: CASSLTQGPYNEQFF